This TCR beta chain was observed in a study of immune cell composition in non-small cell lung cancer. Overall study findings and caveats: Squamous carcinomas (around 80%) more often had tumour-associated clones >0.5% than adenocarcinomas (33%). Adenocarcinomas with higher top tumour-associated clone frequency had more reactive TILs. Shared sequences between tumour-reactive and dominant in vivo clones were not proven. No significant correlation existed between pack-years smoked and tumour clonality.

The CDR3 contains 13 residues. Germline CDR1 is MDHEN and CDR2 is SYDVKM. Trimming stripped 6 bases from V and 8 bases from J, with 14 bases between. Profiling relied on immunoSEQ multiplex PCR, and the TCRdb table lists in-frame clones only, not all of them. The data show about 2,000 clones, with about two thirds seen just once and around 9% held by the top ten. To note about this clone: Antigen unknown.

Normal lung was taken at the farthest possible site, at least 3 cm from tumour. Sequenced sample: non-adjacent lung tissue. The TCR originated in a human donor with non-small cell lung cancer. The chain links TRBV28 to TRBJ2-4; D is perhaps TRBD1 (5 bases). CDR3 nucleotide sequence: TGTGCCAGCAGCTCCCAGGGTTTGGACATTCAGTACTTC. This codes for CASSSQGLDIQYF.